This T cell receptor beta chain was captured in a study of cytomegalovirus exposure and HLA in healthy donors. After removal of 2 bases from V and 2 bases from J, the junction contained 12 bases not matched to a gene. The CDR3 is 16 residues long. Germline CDR1 is SQVTM and CDR2 is ANQGSEA. Details on this clone: Its antigen remains unidentified.

The data were produced by immunoSEQ multiplex PCR, yet TCRdb's version contains in-frame clones alone and is incomplete. The sample carries 120,000 to 150,000 clones, about 90% recorded once. Study-wide points: First-cohort TCR clusters were later found to tend to co-occur in the 120 validation repertoires.

This receptor was identified in a man between 18 and 29 years old in good health and CMV-seronegative. The material sequenced was PBMCs. This sequence joins TRBV29-1 and TRBJ2-7; 7 bases fit TRBD2. The CDR3 loop is CSVEMGVRGSPYEQYF. The DNA of the CDR3 is TGCAGCGTTGAAATGGGGGTCCGCGGGAGCCCCTACGAGCAGTACTTC.